This T cell receptor beta chain was obtained from a study of chronic HIV infection and antiretroviral therapy. MiXCR, run by TCRdb on the 5' RACE reads, gives a single entry per CDR3 protein. The data contain roughly 48,000 distinct CDR3 sequences, under 20% of them singletons. CDR3 length: 12 residues. The V end was cut by 6 bases, the J end by 6 bases, with 9 bases between. CDR1 MDHEN and CDR2 SYDVKM come from the germline V gene. The chain uses TRBV28 and TRBJ1-5, with D unresolved. This receptor was obtained from an adult who had HIV and had not received antiretroviral therapy, or was an uninfected healthy control (not recorded which). The specimen was peripheral blood. The CDR3 nucleotides read TGTGCCAGCAGAATCGTAGGTCAGCCCCAGCATTTT. This gives the protein CASRIVGQPQHF.